These 31 T cell receptor beta chains were all obtained from the same sample, sequenced in a study of blood T cell repertoires in COVID-19. Repertoires were generated with immunoSEQ multiplex PCR, while TCRdb's copy carries only in-frame clones and drops some. The data hold about 210,000 clones, with roughly 85% observed a single time. The sequencing input was PBMCs or T cells enriched from blood (not recorded which). Receptors were obtained from a woman aged 40 to 50 with acute COVID-19.

The J gene is TRBJ2-2, the V gene TRBV18; D remains unclear. There are 17 residues in the CDR3. V lost 4 bases and J 2 bases, leaving 17 bases between the germline ends. The germline CDR1 and CDR2 sequences are KGHSH and LQKENI. This chain's CDR3 is CASSLAGPEQNTGELFF. The CDR3 nucleotides read TGTGCCAGCTCACTGGCAGGCCCAGAGCAAAACACCGGGGAGCTGTTTTTT.

V and J are TRBV18 and TRBJ2-3; 9 bases are a match to TRBD1. Germline CDR1 reads KGHSH; CDR2 reads LQKENI. The CDR3 is 16 residues long. With V trimmed by 6 bases and J by 2 bases, 9 bases remained unmatched. CDR3 nucleotide sequence: TGTGCCAGCTCCCTGGGGACAGGGAGGTACACAGATACGCAGTATTTT. Residues: CASSLGTGRYTDTQYF.

This clone was seen just once. The chain recombines TRBV5-1 with TRBJ2-5, with TRBD2 matching 8 bases. With V trimmed by 2 bases and J by 5 bases, 5 bases remained unmatched. From germline, CDR1 is SGHRS and CDR2 YFSETQ. The CDR3 covers 14 residues. The DNA of the CDR3 is TGCGCCAGCAGCTTCCTAGCGGGTGGGGAGACCCAGTACTTC. It specifies CASSFLAGGETQYF.

V usage is TRBV11-2 and J usage is TRBJ2-7; TRBD2 matches 13 bases. There are 15 residues in the CDR3. Germline trimming cut 1 base from V and 6 bases from J; bases unmatched to any gene: 3. CDR1 is SGHAT, CDR2 FQNNGV, per germline. The DNA of the CDR3 is TGTGCCAGCAGCTTAGTACTAGCGGGAGGGCGCGAGCAGTACTTC. Its protein product is CASSLVLAGGREQYF.

V gene TRBV7-3 combines with J gene TRBJ2-2; D is possibly TRBD2 (5 bases). CDR1 and CDR2 (germline): SGHTA, FQGTGA. This CDR3 spans 14 amino acids. Deletions cut 5 bases from V and 0 bases from J, with 7 bases between. The CDR3 region is CASSPLANTGELFF. CDR3 DNA sequence: TGTGCCAGCAGCCCACTAGCGAACACCGGGGAGCTGTTTTTT.

This rearrangement joins TRBV4-2 to TRBJ1-2; 9 positions match TRBD1. V dropped 3 bases and J dropped 8; count of bases not matched to a gene: 10. This CDR3 spans 15 amino acids. Looked up from germline, CDR1 is LGHNA and CDR2 is YNFKEQ. The CDR3 DNA follows: TGTGCCAGCAGCCATCTGGACAGGGGTCGGCAAGGCTACACCTTC. Translating gives CASSHLDRGRQGYTF.

The chain joins TRBV6-5 to TRBJ2-7; 7 bases align to TRBD1. V gave up 11 bases and J gave up 6 bases; unmatched junction bases: 10. The CDR3 loop spans 12 amino acids. The germline CDR1 and CDR2 sequences are MNHEY and SVGAGI. The CDR3 loop reads CAPVVDRSEQYF. Written as DNA, the CDR3 is TGTGCCCCGGTCGTGGACAGGTCCGAGCAGTACTTC.

The chain is built from TRBV5-1 and TRBJ2-5, with D unclear. The CDR3 runs 14 residues. Germline CDR1 and CDR2: SGHRS and YFSETQ. Trimming removed 0 bases at V and 4 bases at J, with 10 bases between. The DNA of the CDR3 is TGCGCCAGCAGCTTGGCAGGCAATAGAGAGACCCAGTACTTC. It encodes CASSLAGNRETQYF. The full variable domain, completed using reference TRBV5-1 and TRBJ2-5, is KAGVTQTPRYLIKTRGQQVTLSCSPISGHRSVSWYQQTPGQGLQFLFEYFSETQRNKGNFPGRFSGRQFSNSRSEMNVSTLELGDSALYLCASSLAGNRETQYFGPGTRLLVL.

The chain couples TRBV11-3 to TRBJ1-2; perhaps TRBD1 as D (6 bases). This CDR3 has 16 residues. CDR1 SGHNT and CDR2 YENEEA come from the germline V gene. V was cut by 2 bases and J by 0 bases, with 13 bases left in between. The CDR3 here is CASSLKTGRTNYGYTF. The CDR3 region has the DNA TGTGCCAGCAGCTTAAAGACAGGCAGGACTAACTATGGCTACACCTTC.

The chain couples TRBV24-1 to TRBJ2-3; 10 bases align to TRBD2. CDR3 length equals 16 residues. CDR1 is KGHDR, CDR2 SFDVKD, per germline. The ends lost 5 bases at V and 2 bases at J; junction bases unmatched: 6. CDR3 sequence reads: CATSGGSGRVTDTQYF. CDR3 sequence (DNA): TGTGCCACCAGTGGAGGCAGCGGGAGGGTCACAGATACGCAGTATTTT.

The V and J genes are TRBV29-1 and TRBJ2-1; no definite D call. Trimming took off 3 bases at V and 2 bases at J, with 14 bases between the two ends. Per the germline V gene, CDR1 is SQVTM and CDR2 is ANQGSEA. The CDR3 is made up of 15 amino acids. CDR3 sequence: CSVDAGRLTYNEQFF. CDR3 bases: TGCAGCGTTGATGCCGGTCGCCTTACCTACAATGAGCAGTTCTTC.

V gene TRBV5-1 combines with J gene TRBJ2-1; no reliable D call. This CDR3 is 15 amino acids long. Germline V CDR1 and CDR2: SGHRS, YFSETQ. V was trimmed by 0 bases and J by 4 bases, leaving 11 bases between them. DNA for the CDR3: TGCGCCAGCAGCTTGGGGGCCGAAGGATACAATGAGCAGTTCTTC. Translation gives CASSLGAEGYNEQFF.

V and J are TRBV4-2 and TRBJ2-7; 12 bases align to TRBD1. Per the germline V gene, CDR1 is LGHNA and CDR2 is YNFKEQ. The CDR3 runs 16 residues. Trimming removed 0 bases from V and 6 bases from J; junction bases left unmatched: 6. The CDR3 loop reads CASSQDPGQGAGEQYF. Here the CDR3 DNA reads TGTGCCAGCAGCCAAGACCCGGGACAGGGGGCTGGCGAGCAGTACTTC.

The genes are TRBV28 and TRBJ2-7, with D possibly matching TRBD2 (5 bases). Looked up from germline, CDR1 is MDHEN and CDR2 is SYDVKM. The length of the CDR3 is 14 residues. Trimming stripped 4 bases from V and 4 bases from J, with 14 bases between. CDR3: CASSWVTSGYEQYF. CDR3 in DNA: TGTGCCAGCAGTTGGGTGACTTCGGGGTACGAGCAGTACTTC.

V usage is TRBV5-8 and J usage is TRBJ2-1; tentative D call: TRBD1 (6 bases). Germline values: CDR1 SGHTS, CDR2 YDEGEE. Trimming cost V 2 bases and J 4 bases, with 10 bases left between them. The CDR3 covers 14 residues. The DNA of the CDR3 is TGTGCCAGCAGCTTTAGGACAGATTACAATGAGCAGTTCTTC. It is translated as CASSFRTDYNEQFF.

This clone was counted once. This chain joins TRBV29-1 and TRBJ2-4; 7 bases match TRBD1. This CDR3 comprises 13 residues. Germline assignment: CDR1 SQVTM and CDR2 ANQGSEA. Losses at the gene ends were 7 bases for V and 7 bases for J; bases not matched to a gene: 10. CDR3 DNA sequence: TGCAGCGCCTACCAGGGGGTGGGGAACATTCAGTACTTC. Its translation: CSAYQGVGNIQYF.

The J gene is TRBJ1-6, the V gene TRBV9; 8 nucleotides agree with TRBD1. This CDR3 contains 19 residues. Germline V gives CDR1 SGDLS, CDR2 YYNGEE. J lost 5 bases, V lost 4 bases, and 17 bases had no gene match. The CDR3 DNA reads TGTGCCAGCAGCCTATCTGGGACAGGAAAGCTCGGCCATAATTCACCCCTCCACTTT. Its protein is CASSLSGTGKLGHNSPLHF. The variable domain in full, with the rest retrieved from reference TRBV9 and TRBJ1-6, is DSGVTQTPKHLITATGQRVTLRCSPRSGDLSVYWYQQSLDQGLQFLIQYYNGEERAKGNILERFSAQQFPDLHSELNLSSLELGDSALYFCASSLSGTGKLGHNSPLHFGNGTRLTVT.

The gene calls are TRBV18 and TRBJ2-7; 10 bases align to TRBD2. CDR1 is KGHSH and CDR2 is LQKENI in the germline V gene. The CDR3 extends over 18 amino acids. The ends lost 0 bases at V and 5 bases at J; junction bases unmatched: 13. CDR3 amino acids: CASSPPASGRVSAHEQYF. DNA for the CDR3: TGTGCCAGCTCACCACCGGCTAGCGGGAGAGTAAGCGCCCACGAGCAGTACTTC.

The chain links TRBV3-1 (or the pseudogene TRBV3-2) to TRBJ2-1, with 9 bases matching TRBD2. V lost 4 bases to trimming and J lost 2 bases; unmatched junction nucleotides: 6. Germline assignment: CDR1 LGHDT and CDR2 YNNKEL (reference sequence). CDR3 length: 16 residues. Written as DNA, the CDR3 is TGTGCCAGCAGCCGATCGACTAGCGGAACCTACAATGAGCAGTTCTTC. It is translated as CASSRSTSGTYNEQFF.

CDR3 in amino acids: CAISESELLARADTQYF. In DNA, the CDR3 is TGTGCCATCAGTGAGTCGGAGCTGCTAGCTAGGGCAGATACGCAGTATTTT. The chain recombines TRBV10-3 with TRBJ2-3; the D gene is possibly TRBD2 (5 bases). Trimming cost V 0 bases and J 4 bases, with 17 bases left between them. This CDR3 spans 17 amino acids. Germline V gene sequence: CDR1 ENHRY, CDR2 SYGVKD.

The rearrangement joins TRBV3-1 (or the pseudogene TRBV3-2) to TRBJ2-2; 9 positions match TRBD1. This CDR3 comprises 16 residues. Germline CDR1 LGHDT, CDR2 YNNKEL (reference sequence). The ends lost 3 bases at V and 1 base at J; junction bases unmatched: 3. The CDR3 sequence is CASSQGTGLNTGELFF. The DNA for the CDR3 is TGTGCCAGCAGCCAGGGGACAGGGCTGAACACCGGGGAGCTGTTTTTT.

This clone was seen just once. V gene TRBV5-1 combines with J gene TRBJ2-1; TRBD2 agrees at 15 bases. Germline CDR1 SGHRS, CDR2 YFSETQ. The J segment lost 6 bases and the V segment lost 4 bases, leaving 11 bases of the junction unmatched. This CDR3 spans 18 amino acids. The chain's CDR3 is CASSAIPGLAGGGNEQFF. CDR3 sequence (DNA): TGCGCCAGCAGCGCCATTCCGGGACTAGCGGGAGGAGGCAATGAGCAGTTCTTC.

In DNA form, the CDR3 reads TGTGCCATCAGAGAAGGGACAGCTCCAGGGCAGACCCAGTACTTC. Residues: CAIREGTAPGQTQYF. The chain employs TRBV10-3 and TRBJ2-5, with TRBD1 matching 7 bases. Germline CDR1 reads ENHRY; CDR2 reads SYGVKD. V was pared by 6 bases and J by 6 bases, with 13 bases of the junction left unmatched. This CDR3 has 15 amino acids.

This chain uses TRBV18 with TRBJ2-2, with a tentative D call TRBD2 (6 bases). The CDR3 is made up of 16 amino acids. Trimming stripped 3 bases from V and 5 bases from J, with 16 bases between. Germline V gene sequence: CDR1 KGHSH, CDR2 LQKENI. The CDR3 is CASSPNSNSGTGELFF. CDR3 nucleotide sequence: TGTGCCAGCTCACCTAACTCGAATAGCGGAACCGGGGAGCTGTTTTTT.

The chain links TRBV7-9 to TRBJ2-4; a weak D match, TRBD1 (6 bases). Trimming left V 2 bases short and J 2 bases short, with 7 bases between. Germline assignment: CDR1 SEHNR and CDR2 FQNEAQ (reference sequence). The CDR3 is 14 amino acids. The CDR3 DNA follows: TGTGCCAGCAGCTTAACAGGGACCAAAAACATTCAGTACTTC. Its protein product is CASSLTGTKNIQYF.

The gene calls are TRBV28 and TRBJ1-1, with 8 bases aligning to TRBD1. The CDR3 has 20 residues. Germline CDR1 and CDR2: MDHEN and SYDVKM. The ends lost 5 bases at V and 1 base at J; junction bases unmatched: 21. The CDR3 sequence is CASSDFVRTGSELGNTEAFF. The CDR3 DNA reads TGTGCCAGCAGTGACTTCGTGAGGACAGGGAGCGAGCTTGGGAACACTGAAGCTTTCTTT. Using reference TRBV28 and TRBJ1-1 for the parts outside the CDR3, the full variable domain is DVKVTQSSRYLVKRTGEKVFLECVQDMDHENMFWYRQDPGLGLRLIYFSYDVKMKEKGDIPEGYSVSREKKERFSLILESASTNQTSMYLCASSDFVRTGSELGNTEAFFGQGTRLTVV.

The rearrangement joins TRBV2 to TRBJ2-5, with 8 bases fitting TRBD1. CDR3 length: 15 amino acids. Germline-derived CDR1 and CDR2 are SNHLY and FYNNEI. J gave up 3 bases and V 8 bases, and 11 bases lay outside the gene matches. CDR3 nucleotide sequence: TGTGCCAGCCGGACAGGGAGTTTAACTAAAGAGACCCAGTACTTC. As protein: CASRTGSLTKETQYF.

This clone was seen repeatedly, ten times or more. The chain combines TRBV4-1 with TRBJ1-1; D is possibly TRBD1 (5 bases). The germline CDR1 and CDR2 sequences are MGHRA and YSYEKL. V dropped 2 bases and J dropped 1 base, with 14 bases sitting between them. The CDR3 has 16 residues. The CDR3 region has the DNA TGCGCCAGCAGCCAAACAGGATTTTGGGAGAACACTGAAGCTTTCTTT. Its protein product is CASSQTGFWENTEAFF.

The rearrangement joins TRBV10-1 to TRBJ2-2; D gene uncertain. This CDR3 has 13 amino acids. V was clipped by 6 bases and J by 8 bases, with 13 bases between them. Germline values: CDR1 WNHNN, CDR2 SYGVQD (reference sequence). The CDR3 protein is CASSALILGELFF. DNA for the CDR3: TGCGCCAGCAGCGCCCTTATTCTAGGGGAGCTGTTTTTT.

The rearrangement joins TRBV18 to TRBJ1-3; TRBD1 aligns across 12 bases. Germline V gene data show CDR1 as KGHSH and CDR2 as LQKENI. The CDR3 spans 17 residues. Trimming cost V 3 bases and J 4 bases; bases outside gene matches: 7. The CDR3 spells CASSPQGQGAPGNTIYF. CDR3 sequence (DNA): TGTGCCAGCTCACCCCAGGGACAGGGGGCGCCAGGAAACACCATATATTTT.

The rearrangement links TRBV27 to TRBJ2-1; 9 nucleotides line up with TRBD1. V lost 6 bases to trimming and J lost 6 bases; unmatched junction nucleotides: 12. The germline CDR1 and CDR2 sequences are MNHEY and SMNVEV (reference sequence). The CDR3 is 16 amino acids. CDR3 region: CASSLLPGQGGNEQFF. DNA of the CDR3: TGTGCCAGCAGCTTACTACCGGGACAGGGAGGCAATGAGCAGTTCTTC.